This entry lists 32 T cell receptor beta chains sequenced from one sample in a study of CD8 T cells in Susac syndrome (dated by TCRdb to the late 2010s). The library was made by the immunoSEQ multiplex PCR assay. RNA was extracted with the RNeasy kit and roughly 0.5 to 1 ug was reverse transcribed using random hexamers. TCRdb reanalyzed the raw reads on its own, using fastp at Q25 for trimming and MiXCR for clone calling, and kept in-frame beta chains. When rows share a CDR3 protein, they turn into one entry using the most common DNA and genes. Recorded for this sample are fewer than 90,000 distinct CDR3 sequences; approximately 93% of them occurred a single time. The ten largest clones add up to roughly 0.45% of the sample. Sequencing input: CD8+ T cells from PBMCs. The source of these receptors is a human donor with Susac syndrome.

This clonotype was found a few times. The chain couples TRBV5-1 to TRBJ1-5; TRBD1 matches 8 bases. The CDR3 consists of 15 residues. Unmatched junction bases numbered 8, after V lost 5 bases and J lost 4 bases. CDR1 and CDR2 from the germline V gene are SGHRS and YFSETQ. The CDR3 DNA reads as TGCGCCAGCAGATTCGGGACAGGACGTAATCAGCCCCAGCATTTT. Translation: CASRFGTGRNQPQHF.

For the CDR3, the DNA is TGTGCCAGCAGTGAATTGCGGGCCTACTCCTACGAGCAGTACTTC. Translating it yields CASSELRAYSYEQYF. V gene TRBV2 combines with J gene TRBJ2-7, with a tentative D call TRBD2 (5 bases). CDR1 is SNHLY and CDR2 is FYNNEI in the germline V gene. CDR3 length: 15 amino acids. The V end was cut by 2 bases, the J end by 0 bases, with 11 bases between.

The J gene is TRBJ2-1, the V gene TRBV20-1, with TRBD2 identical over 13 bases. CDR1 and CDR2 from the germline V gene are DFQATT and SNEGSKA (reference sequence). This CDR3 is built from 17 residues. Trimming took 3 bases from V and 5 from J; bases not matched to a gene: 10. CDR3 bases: TGCAGTGCTAGCCCTCCGACTAGCGGGGGGAGGGACAATGAGCAGTTCTTC. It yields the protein CSASPPTSGGRDNEQFF.

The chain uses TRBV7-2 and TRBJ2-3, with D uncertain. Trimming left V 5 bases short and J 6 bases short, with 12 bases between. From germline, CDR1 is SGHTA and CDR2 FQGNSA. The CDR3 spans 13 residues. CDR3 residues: CASSPHPGDTQYF. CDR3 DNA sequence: TGTGCCAGCAGCCCCCACCCCGGTGATACGCAGTATTTT.

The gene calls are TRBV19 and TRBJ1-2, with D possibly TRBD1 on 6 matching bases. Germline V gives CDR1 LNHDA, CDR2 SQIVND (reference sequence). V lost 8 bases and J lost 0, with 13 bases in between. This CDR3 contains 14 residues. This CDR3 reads CASSTGQTNYGYTF. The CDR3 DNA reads TGTGCCAGTTCTACAGGACAGACTAACTATGGCTACACCTTC.

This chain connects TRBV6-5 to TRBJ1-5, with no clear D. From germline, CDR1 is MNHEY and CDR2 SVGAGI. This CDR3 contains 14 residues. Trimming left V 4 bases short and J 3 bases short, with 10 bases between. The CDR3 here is CASSSLQNNQPQHF. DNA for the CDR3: TGTGCCAGCAGTTCCCTTCAAAACAATCAGCCCCAGCATTTT.

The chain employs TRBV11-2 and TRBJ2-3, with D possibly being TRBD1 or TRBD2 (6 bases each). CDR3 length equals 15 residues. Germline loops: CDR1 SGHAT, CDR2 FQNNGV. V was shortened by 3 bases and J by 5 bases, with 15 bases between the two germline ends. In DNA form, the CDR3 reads TGTGCCAGCAGCTTGAGTACACGGGGGCAAGATACGCAGTATTTT. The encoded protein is CASSLSTRGQDTQYF.

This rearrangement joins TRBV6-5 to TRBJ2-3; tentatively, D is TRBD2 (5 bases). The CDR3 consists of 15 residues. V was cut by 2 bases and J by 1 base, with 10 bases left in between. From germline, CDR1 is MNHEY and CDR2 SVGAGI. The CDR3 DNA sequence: TGTGCCAGCAGTTACGAGGGAGCTGGCACAGATACGCAGTATTTT. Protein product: CASSYEGAGTDTQYF.

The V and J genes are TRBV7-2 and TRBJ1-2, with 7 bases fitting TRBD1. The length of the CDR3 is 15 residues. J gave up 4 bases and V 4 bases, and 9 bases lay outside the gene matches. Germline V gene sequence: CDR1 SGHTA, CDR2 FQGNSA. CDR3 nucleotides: TGTGCCAGCAGCTACGGCGGGACAGCCCGCTATGGCTACACCTTC. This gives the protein CASSYGGTARYGYTF.

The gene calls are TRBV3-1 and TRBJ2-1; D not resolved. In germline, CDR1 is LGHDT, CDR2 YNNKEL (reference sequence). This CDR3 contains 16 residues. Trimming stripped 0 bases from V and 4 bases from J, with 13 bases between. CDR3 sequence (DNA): TGTGCCAGCAGCCAAGATCGGCTAGTTGGGTACAATGAGCAGTTCTTC. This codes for CASSQDRLVGYNEQFF.

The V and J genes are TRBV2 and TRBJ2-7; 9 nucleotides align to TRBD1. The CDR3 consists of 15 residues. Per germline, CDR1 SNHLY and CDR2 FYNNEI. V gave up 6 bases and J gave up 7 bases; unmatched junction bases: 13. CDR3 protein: CASRVVRTGVREQYF. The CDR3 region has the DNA TGTGCCAGCAGAGTGGTTCGGACAGGGGTGCGGGAGCAGTACTTC.

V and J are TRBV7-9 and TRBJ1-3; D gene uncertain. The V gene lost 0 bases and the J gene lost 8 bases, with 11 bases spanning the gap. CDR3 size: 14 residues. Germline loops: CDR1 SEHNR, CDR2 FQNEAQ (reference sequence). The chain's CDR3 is CASSLARGGHTIYF. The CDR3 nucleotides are TGTGCCAGCAGCTTAGCGCGAGGCGGCCACACCATATATTTT.

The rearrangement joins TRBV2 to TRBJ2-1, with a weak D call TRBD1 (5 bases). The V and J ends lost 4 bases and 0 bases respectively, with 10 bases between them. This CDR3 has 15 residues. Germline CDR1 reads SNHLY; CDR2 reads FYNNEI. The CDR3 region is CASSVGRASYNEQFF. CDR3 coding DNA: TGTGCCAGCAGTGTTGGCAGGGCCTCCTACAATGAGCAGTTCTTC.

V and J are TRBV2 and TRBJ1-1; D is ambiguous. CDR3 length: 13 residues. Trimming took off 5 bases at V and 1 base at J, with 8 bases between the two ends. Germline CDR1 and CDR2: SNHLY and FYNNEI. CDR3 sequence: CASSTLENTEAFF. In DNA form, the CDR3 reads TGTGCCAGCAGTACCCTAGAGAACACTGAAGCTTTCTTT.

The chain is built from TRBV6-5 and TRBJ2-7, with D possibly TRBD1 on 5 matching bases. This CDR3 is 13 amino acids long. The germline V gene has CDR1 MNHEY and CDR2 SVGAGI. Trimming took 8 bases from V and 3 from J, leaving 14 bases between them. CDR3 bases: TGTGCCAGCGGCAGGGCTGCTCACTACGAGCAGTACTTC. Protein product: CASGRAAHYEQYF.

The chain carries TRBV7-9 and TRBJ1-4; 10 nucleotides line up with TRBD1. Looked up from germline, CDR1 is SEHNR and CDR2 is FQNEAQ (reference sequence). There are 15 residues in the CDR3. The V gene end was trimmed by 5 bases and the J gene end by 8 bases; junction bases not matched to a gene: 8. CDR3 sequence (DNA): TGTGCCAGCAGCGCCCGGACAGGGGGAACAGAAAAACTGTTTTTT. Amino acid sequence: CASSARTGGTEKLFF.

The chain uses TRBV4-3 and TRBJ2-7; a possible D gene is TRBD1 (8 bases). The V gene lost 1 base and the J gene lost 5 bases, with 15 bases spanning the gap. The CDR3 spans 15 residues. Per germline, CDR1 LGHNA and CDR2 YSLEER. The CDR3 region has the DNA TGCGCCAGCAGCCAAGTAACAGGGGGGGTCCACGAGCAGTACTTC. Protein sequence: CASSQVTGGVHEQYF.

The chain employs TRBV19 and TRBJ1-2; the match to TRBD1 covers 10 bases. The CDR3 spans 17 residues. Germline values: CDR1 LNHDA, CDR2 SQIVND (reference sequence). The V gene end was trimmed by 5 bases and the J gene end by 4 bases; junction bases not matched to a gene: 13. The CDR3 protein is CASSRQMTGGAGYGYTF. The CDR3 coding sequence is TGTGCCAGTAGTCGACAAATGACAGGGGGCGCGGGCTATGGCTACACCTTC.

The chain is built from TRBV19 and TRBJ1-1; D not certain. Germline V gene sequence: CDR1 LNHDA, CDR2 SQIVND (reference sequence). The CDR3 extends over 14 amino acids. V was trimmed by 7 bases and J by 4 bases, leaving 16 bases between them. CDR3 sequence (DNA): TGTGCCAGTACGAGAGGCTTCGGCGGCACTGAAGCTTTCTTT. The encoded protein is CASTRGFGGTEAFF.

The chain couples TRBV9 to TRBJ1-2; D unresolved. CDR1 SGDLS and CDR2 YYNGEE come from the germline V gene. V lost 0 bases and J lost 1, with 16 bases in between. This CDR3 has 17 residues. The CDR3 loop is CASSVDLSPLYNYGYTF. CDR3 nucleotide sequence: TGTGCCAGCAGCGTAGATTTGAGTCCCCTCTATAACTATGGCTACACCTTC.

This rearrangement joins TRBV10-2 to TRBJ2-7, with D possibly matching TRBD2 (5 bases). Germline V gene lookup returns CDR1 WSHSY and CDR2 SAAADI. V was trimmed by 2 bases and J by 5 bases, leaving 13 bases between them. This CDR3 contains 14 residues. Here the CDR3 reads CASSEGRINDEQYF. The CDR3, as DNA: TGCGCCAGCAGTGAGGGGAGAATCAACGACGAGCAGTACTTC.

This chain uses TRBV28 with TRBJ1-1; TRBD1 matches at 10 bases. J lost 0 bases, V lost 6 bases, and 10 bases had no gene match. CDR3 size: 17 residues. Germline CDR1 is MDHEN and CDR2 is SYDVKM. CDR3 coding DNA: TGTGCCAGCAGGGAGACAGGGGGCGCGGAATTGAACACTGAAGCTTTCTTT. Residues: CASRETGGAELNTEAFF.

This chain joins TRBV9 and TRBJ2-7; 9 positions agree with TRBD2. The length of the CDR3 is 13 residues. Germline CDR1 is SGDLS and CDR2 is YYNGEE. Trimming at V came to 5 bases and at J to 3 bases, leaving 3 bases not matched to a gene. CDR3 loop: CASSRTSDYEQYF. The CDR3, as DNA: TGTGCCAGCAGTCGGACTAGCGACTACGAGCAGTACTTC.

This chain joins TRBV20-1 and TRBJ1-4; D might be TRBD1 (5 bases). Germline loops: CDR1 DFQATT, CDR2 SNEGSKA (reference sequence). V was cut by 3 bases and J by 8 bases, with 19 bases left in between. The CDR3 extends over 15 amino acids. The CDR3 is CSARSGSGGEEKLFF. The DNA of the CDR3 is TGCAGTGCTAGGTCGGGTTCGGGGGGAGAAGAAAAACTGTTTTTT.

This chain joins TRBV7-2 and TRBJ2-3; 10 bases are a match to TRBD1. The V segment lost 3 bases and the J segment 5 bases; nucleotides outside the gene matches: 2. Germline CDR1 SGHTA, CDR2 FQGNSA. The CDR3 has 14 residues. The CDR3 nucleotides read TGTGCCAGCAGCTTGACAGGGGGCAAAGATACGCAGTATTTT. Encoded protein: CASSLTGGKDTQYF.

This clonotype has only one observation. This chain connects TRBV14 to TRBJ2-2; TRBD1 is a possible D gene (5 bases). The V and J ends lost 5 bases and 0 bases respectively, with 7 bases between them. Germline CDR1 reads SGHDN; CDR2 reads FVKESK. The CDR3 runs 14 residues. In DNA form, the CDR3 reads TGTGCCAGCAGCGCACAGGCGAACACCGGGGAGCTGTTTTTT. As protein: CASSAQANTGELFF.

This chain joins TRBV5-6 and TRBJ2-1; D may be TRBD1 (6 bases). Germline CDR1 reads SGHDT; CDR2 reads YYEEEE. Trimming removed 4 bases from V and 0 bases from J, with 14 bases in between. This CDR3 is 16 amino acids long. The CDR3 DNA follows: TGTGCCAGCAGCAGAGAAGGACAGTACTCCTACAATGAGCAGTTCTTC. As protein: CASSREGQYSYNEQFF.

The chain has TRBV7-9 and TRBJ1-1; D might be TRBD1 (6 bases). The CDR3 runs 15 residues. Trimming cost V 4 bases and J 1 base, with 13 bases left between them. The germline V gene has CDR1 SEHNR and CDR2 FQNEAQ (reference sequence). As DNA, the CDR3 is TGTGCCAGCAGCTCCACCGGGGGGCCGAACACTGAAGCTTTCTTT. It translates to CASSSTGGPNTEAFF.

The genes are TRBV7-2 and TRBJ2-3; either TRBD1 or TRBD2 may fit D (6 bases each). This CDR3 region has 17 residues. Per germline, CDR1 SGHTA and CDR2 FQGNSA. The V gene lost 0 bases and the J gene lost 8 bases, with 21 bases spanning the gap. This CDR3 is CASSLAWRGERTGTQYF. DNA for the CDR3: TGTGCCAGCAGCTTAGCATGGAGGGGGGAGCGCACGGGTACGCAGTATTTT.

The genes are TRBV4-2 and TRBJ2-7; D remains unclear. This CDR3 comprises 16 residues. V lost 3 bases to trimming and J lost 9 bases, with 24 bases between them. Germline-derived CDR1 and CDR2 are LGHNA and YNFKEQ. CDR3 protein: CASSQGDVGPAVWQYV. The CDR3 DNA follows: TGTGCCAGCAGCCAGGGCGATGTCGGGCCGGCGGTATGGCAGTACGTC.

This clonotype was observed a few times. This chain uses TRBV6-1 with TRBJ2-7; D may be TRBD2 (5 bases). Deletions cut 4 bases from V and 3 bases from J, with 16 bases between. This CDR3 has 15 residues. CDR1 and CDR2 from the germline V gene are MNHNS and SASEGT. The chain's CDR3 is CASSAQIGGYYEQYF. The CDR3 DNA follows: TGTGCCAGCAGTGCCCAGATAGGAGGATACTACGAGCAGTACTTC.

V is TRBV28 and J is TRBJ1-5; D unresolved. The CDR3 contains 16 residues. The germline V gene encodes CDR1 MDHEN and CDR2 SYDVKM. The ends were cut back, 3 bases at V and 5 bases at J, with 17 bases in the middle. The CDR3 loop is CASSFFGSGPDQPQHF. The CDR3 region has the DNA TGTGCCAGCAGTTTCTTTGGTTCCGGCCCTGATCAGCCCCAGCATTTT.